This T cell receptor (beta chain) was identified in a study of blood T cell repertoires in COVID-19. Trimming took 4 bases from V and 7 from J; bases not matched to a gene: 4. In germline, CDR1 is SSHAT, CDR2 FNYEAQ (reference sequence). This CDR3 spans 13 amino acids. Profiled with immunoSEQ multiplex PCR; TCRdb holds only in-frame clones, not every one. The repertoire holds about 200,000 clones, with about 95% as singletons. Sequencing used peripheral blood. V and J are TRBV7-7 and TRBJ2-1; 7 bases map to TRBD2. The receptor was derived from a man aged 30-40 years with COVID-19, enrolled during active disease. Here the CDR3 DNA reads TGTGCCAGCAGCTCTGGGCGGGGGAATGAGCAGTTCTTC. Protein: CASSSGRGNEQFF.